This T cell receptor (beta chain) stems from a study of regulatory T cells in long-lasting Graves disease. Germline CDR1 and CDR2: SQVTM and ANQGSEA. The CDR3 spans 11 residues. The V gene end was trimmed by 3 bases and the J gene end by 7 bases; junction bases not matched to a gene: 2. Combining iRepertoire HTBI primers with Arm-PCR of CDR3 regions, the authors built TCR beta libraries. TCRdb re-analysed the multiplex PCR reads in MiXCR, keeping a single row per CDR3 protein. This table holds roughly 420,000 distinct CDR3 sequences, about a sixth found once. Time point here: newly diagnosed GD, antithyroid drugs for less than 3 months. With RNA extracted from PBMCs as input, the TCR library was made. This sample was shared with a second study, whose subject was T cells in Graves' hyperthyroidism and ophthalmopathy. That source notes: In the first-round RT-PCR of the TCR CDR3, the HTBI primer set was used. Blood samples included most of the expanded thyroid clonotypes exceeding 0.001. The model predicted ophthalmopathy a median approximately 6 months before onset.

The rearrangement uses TRBV29-1 and TRBJ2-7; TRBD1 matches at 8 bases. This TCR was recovered from a woman aged 25 to 45 with Graves disease. The source material was peripheral blood mononuclear cells (PBMCs), sampled at new diagnosis, from a patient treated with antithyroid drugs. The CDR3 region has the DNA TGCAGCGTTGACACAGGGGGAGAGCAGTACTTC. Its translation: CSVDTGGEQYF.